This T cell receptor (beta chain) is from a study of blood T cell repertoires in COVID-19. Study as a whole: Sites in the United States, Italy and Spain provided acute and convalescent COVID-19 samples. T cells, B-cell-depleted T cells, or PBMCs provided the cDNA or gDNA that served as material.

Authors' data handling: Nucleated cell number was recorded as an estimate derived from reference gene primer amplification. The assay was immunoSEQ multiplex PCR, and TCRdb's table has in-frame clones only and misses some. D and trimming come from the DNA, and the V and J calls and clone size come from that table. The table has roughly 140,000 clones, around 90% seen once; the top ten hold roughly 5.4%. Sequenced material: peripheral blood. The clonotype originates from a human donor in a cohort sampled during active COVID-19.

CDR3 sequence reads: CASSLEYRVGDTEAFF. For the CDR3, the DNA is TGTGCCAGCAGCTTAGAATACAGGGTAGGGGACACTGAAGCTTTCTTT. The genes are TRBV11-2 and TRBJ1-1; perhaps TRBD1 as D (6 bases). From germline, CDR1 is SGHAT and CDR2 FQNNGV. V was cut by 0 bases and J by 3 bases, with 14 bases left in between. This CDR3 has 16 amino acids. Complete variable domain (other parts from reference TRBV11-2 and TRBJ1-1): EAGVAQSPRYKIIEKRQSVAFWCNPISGHATLYWYQQILGQGPKLLIQFQNNGVVDDSQLPKDRFSAERLKGVDSTLKIQPAKLEDSAVYLCASSLEYRVGDTEAFFGQGTRLTVV.